The clone carrying this TCR beta chain was counted between two and nine times. Sample time point: patch test 1, 2 weeks after DPC sensitization. The treatment denotes: therapeutic diphenylcyclopropenone sensitization with weekly scalp DPC. Non-pregnant alopecia patients aged 18 to 70, suitable for DPC therapy. TCRdb fed the RACE reads into MiXCR, producing one record per CDR3 protein. Among 150,000 to 200,000 distinct CDR3 sequences, 20% to 25% were seen once, and the ten largest hold about 7%. These data belong to a study of human T cells and chemical hapten exposure. V was trimmed by 0 bases and J by 0 bases, leaving 12 bases between them. The CDR3 spans 17 residues. The germline CDR1 and CDR2 sequences are LNHNV and YYDKDF (reference sequence).

The sequence came from a woman in her 50s with alopecia areata. Some clones in this sample may be carry-over from other donors' samples. The chain is built from TRBV15 and TRBJ1-3, with D hard to call. The specimen comprised whole blood, sampled in connection with sensitization to the hapten diphenylcyclopropenone (DPC). The CDR3 here is CATSRDPRADSGNTIYF. As DNA, the CDR3 is TGTGCCACCAGCAGAGATCCAAGAGCAGACTCTGGAAACACCATATATTTT.